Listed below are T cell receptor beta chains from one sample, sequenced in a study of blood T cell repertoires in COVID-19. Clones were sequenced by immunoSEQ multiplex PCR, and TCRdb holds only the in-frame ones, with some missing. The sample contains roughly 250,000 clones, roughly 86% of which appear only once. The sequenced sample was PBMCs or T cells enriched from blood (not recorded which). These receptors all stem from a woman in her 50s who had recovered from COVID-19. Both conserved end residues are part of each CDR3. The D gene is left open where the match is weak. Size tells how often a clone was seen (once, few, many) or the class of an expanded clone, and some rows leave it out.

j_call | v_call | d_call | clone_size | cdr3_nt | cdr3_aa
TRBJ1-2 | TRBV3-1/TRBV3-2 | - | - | TGTGCCAGCAGCCAAGGCCAGGGGATCTATGGCTACACCTTC | CASSQGQGIYGYTF
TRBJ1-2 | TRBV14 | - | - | TGTGCCAGCAGCCAAGTAGGGGTTAACTATGGCTACACCTTC | CASSQVGVNYGYTF
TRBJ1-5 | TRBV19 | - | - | TGTGCCAGTAGTGTTTCGGATCAGCCCCAGCATTTT | CASSVSDQPQHF
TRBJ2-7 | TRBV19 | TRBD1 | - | TGTGCCAGTAGTATCCGGACAGGGTTGTACTACGAGCAGTACTTC | CASSIRTGLYYEQYF
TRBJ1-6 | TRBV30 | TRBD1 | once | TGTGCCTGGGCCCTTTGGACAGGAGATAATTCACCCCTCCACTTT | CAWALWTGDNSPLHF
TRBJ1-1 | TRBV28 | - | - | TGTGCCAGCAGTTTTTCGGGCAGGGCTTACACTGAAGCTTTCTTT | CASSFSGRAYTEAFF
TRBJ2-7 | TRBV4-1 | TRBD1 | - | TGCGCCAGCAGCCCAACCGGGACAGGGAGGCCCTACGAGCAGTACTTC | CASSPTGTGRPYEQYF
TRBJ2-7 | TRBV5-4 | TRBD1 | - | TGTGCCAGCAGCTTCGGGACAGGGGGCAGCGAGCAGTACTTC | CASSFGTGGSEQYF
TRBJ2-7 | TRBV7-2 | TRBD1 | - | TGTGCCAGCAGCGGGGGTCCAGGGGGAGAGCAGTACTTC | CASSGGPGGEQYF
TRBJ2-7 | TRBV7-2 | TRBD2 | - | TGTGCCAGCAGCCTAATAGCGGGAGGGCCTTCCTACGAGCAGTACTTC | CASSLIAGGPSYEQYF
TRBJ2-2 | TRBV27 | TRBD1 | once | TGTGCCAGCAGTGTCCCGACAGGGGGCCTAGGGACCGGGGAGCTGTTTTTT | CASSVPTGGLGTGELFF
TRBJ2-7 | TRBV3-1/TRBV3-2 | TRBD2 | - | TGTGCCAGCAGCCAGGCCGGTAGCGGGAGATCGGGTGAGCAGTACTTC | CASSQAGSGRSGEQYF
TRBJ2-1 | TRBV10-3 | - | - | TGTGCCATCCTTTCGGTAAGAGGGAATGAGCAGTTCTTC | CAILSVRGNEQFF
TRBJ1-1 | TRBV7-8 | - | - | TGTGCCAGCAGCCTCGACCCGGGGGGCACTGAAGCTTTCTTT | CASSLDPGGTEAFF
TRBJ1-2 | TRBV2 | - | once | TGTGCCAGCAGTCGGCGGGGCGATGGCTACACCTTC | CASSRRGDGYTF
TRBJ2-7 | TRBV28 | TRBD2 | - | TGTGCCAGCAGTTTACCTAGCGGGAATTACGAGCAGTACTTC | CASSLPSGNYEQYF
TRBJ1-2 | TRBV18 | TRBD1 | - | TGTGCCAGCTCTCAACAGGGGGCGGACGGCTACACCTTC | CASSQQGADGYTF
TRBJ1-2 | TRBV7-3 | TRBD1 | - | TGTGCCAGCAGTCCCGGACAGGGCAGGGGATATGGCTACACCTTC | CASSPGQGRGYGYTF
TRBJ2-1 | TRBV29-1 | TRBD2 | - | TGCAGCGTAATACCTGCGGGACTAGCGGGAGGGTTAGGCGGTGAGCAGTTCTTC | CSVIPAGLAGGLGGEQFF
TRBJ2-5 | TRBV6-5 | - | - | TGTGCCAGCACGCTGGGCGGGGCGGAACAAGAGACCCAGTACTTC | CASTLGGAEQETQYF
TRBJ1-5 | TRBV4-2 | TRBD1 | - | TGTGCCAGCAGCCAGGGACAGGGGAGAAGCAATCAGCCCCAGCATTTT | CASSQGQGRSNQPQHF
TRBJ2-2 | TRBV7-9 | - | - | TGTGCCAGCAGCTTACGGGGGGCCGGCGGGGAGCTGTTTTTT | CASSLRGAGGELFF
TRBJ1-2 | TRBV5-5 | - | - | TGTGCCAGCAGCCCACAGGCCAACTATGGCTACACCTTC | CASSPQANYGYTF
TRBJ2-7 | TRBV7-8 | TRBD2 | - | TGTGCCAGCAGCTACTCTAGCGTAGCGGGAGAGACCTACGAGCAGTACTTC | CASSYSSVAGETYEQYF
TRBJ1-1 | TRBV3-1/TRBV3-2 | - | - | TGTGCCAGCACGCCCCACACGTTT | CASTPHTF
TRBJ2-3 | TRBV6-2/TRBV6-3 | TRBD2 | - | TGTGCCAGCAGTTGGACTAGCGGGAGCTTAACAGATACGCAGTATTTT | CASSWTSGSLTDTQYF
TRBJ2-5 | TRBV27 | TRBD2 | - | TGTGCCAGCAGTTTATCAGCGGGGAGAATAGCGGGAGGAGGCTTGGCCCAGTACTTC | CASSLSAGRIAGGGLAQYF
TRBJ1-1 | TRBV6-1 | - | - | TGTGCCAGCAGTGAACCGACAGTGAACACTGAAGCTTTCTTT | CASSEPTVNTEAFF
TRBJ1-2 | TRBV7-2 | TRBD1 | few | TGTGCCAGCAGCCCAGACAGGGGCCTTGGCTACACCTTC | CASSPDRGLGYTF
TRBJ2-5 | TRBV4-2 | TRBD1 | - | TGTGCCAGCAGCCCCTTCCGGGACAGGGATTCTGAGACCCAGTACTTC | CASSPFRDRDSETQYF
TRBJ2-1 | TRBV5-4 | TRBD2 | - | TGTGCCAGCAGCGCGGGACTAGCGGATAACAATGAGCAGTTCTTC | CASSAGLADNNEQFF
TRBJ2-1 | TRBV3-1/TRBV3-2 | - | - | TGTGCCAGCAGCCCTCGGCCGGGACATGGATCTTTGCATGAGCAGTTCTTC | CASSPRPGHGSLHEQFF
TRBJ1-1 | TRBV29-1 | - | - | TGCAGCGTTGATAGACAGTTGAACACTGAAGCTTTCTTT | CSVDRQLNTEAFF
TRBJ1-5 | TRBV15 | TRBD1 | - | TGTGCCACCAGCAGCGCCGAAACAGGGGGTAGCAATCAGCCCCAGCATTTT | CATSSAETGGSNQPQHF
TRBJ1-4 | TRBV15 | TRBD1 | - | TGTGCCACCAGCAGAGTAGGACAGGGTAATGAAAAACTGTTTTTT | CATSRVGQGNEKLFF
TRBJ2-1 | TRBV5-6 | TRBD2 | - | TGTGCCAGCAGCTTGGGGGGGACTAGCGGGAGGGGCGAGCAGTTCTTC | CASSLGGTSGRGEQFF
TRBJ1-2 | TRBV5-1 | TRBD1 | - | TGCGCCAGCAGCTCAGGGACAGCTAACTATGGCTACACCTTC | CASSSGTANYGYTF
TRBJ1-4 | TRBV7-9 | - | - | TGTGCCAGCAGCTCAACAGAAAAACTGTTTTTT | CASSSTEKLFF
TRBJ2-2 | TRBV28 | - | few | TGTGCCAGCAGGGTCTGGGCGAGCACCGGGGAGCTGTTTTTT | CASRVWASTGELFF
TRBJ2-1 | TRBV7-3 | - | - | TGTGCCAGCAGCTCCCGCCTTTCGAGACTAGGGTCCTACAATGAGCAGTTCTTC | CASSSRLSRLGSYNEQFF
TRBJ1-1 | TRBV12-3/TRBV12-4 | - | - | TGTGCCAGCAGTTTGTTCAGGAATAATGAAGCTTTCTTT | CASSLFRNNEAFF
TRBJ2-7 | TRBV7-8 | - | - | TGTGCCAGCAGCCGGGACAAAAACTACGAGCAGTACTTC | CASSRDKNYEQYF
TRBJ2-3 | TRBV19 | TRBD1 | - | TGTGCCAGTTCCGCCAGGGGGCTCGCCTCAGATACGCAGTATTTT | CASSARGLASDTQYF
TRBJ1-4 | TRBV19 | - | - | TGTGCCAGTAGTATGGTGCAGGGAGGAAAACTGTTTTTT | CASSMVQGGKLFF
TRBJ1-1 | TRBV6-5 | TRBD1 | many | TGTGCCAGCAGTTACTCGAGTGAGGGGGCGGCTGAAGCTTTCTTT | CASSYSSEGAAEAFF
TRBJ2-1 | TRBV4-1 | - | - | TGCGCCAGCACCCTCGTGGAGGGAAACAATGAGCAGTTCTTC | CASTLVEGNNEQFF
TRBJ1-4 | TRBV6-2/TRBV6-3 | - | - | TGTGCCAGCAGTTACGGGGCGGAAGCAACTAATGAAAAACTGTTTTTT | CASSYGAEATNEKLFF
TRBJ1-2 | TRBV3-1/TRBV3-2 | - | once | TGTGCCAGCAGCCTTGGGAGGGTGTTCCACTATGGCTACACCTTC | CASSLGRVFHYGYTF
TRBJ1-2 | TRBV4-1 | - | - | TGCGCCAGCAGCCAAGTTGTGACAGCTAACTATGGCTACACCTTC | CASSQVVTANYGYTF
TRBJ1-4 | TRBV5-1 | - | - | TGCGCCAGCAGCTTGGGCCTCGTGGGCCGTAATGAAAAACTGTTTTTT | CASSLGLVGRNEKLFF
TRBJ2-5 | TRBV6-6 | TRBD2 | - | TGTGCCAGCAGTCCCCTAAGGTTCAGCGGGAAGGGGCAAGAGACCCAGTACTTC | CASSPLRFSGKGQETQYF
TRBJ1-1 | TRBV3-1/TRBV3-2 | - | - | TGTGCCAGCAGCCGTACTTTACAGGTTAACACTGAAGCTTTCTTT | CASSRTLQVNTEAFF
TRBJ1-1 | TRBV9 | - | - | TGTGCCAGCAGCCCCACTTCGCCAAGGGGAAGTGAAGCTTTCTTT | CASSPTSPRGSEAFF
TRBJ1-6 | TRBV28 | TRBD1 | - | TGTGCCAGCAGATACGACAGGGGTACGTACTCACCCCTCCACTTT | CASRYDRGTYSPLHF
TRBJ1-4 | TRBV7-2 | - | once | TGTGCCAGCAGCTTAGGGTACAGTGAGAATGAAAAACTGTTTTTT | CASSLGYSENEKLFF
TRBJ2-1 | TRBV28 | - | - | TGTGCCAGCAGTTTATTTCAGGGTTTAAATGAGCAGTTCTTC | CASSLFQGLNEQFF
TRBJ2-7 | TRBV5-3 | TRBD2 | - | TGTGCCAGAAGTCAAGAAGCTAGCGGGATTCCTCTCTACGAGCAGTACTTC | CARSQEASGIPLYEQYF
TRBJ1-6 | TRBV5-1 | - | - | TGCGCCAGCTCGGGGGACTCGCCTGATTCACCCCTCCACTTT | CASSGDSPDSPLHF
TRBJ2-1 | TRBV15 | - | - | TGTGCCACCAGCAGATATGGGAGCTCCTACAATGAGCAGTTCTTC | CATSRYGSSYNEQFF